Detailed here is one T cell receptor beta chain. Additional DNA sequences in this sample encode the identical CDR3. Generated by immunoSEQ multiplex PCR, the TCRdb table keeps only in-frame clones and is missing some. The sample holds some 130,000 clones; roughly nine tenths are singletons and the top ten take roughly 3%. Germline CDR1 and CDR2: SNHLY and FYNNEI. V gave up 4 bases and J gave up 1 base, with 7 bases separating them. The CDR3 extends over 13 amino acids. These data originate in a study of cytomegalovirus exposure and HLA in healthy donors. V gene TRBV2 combines with J gene TRBJ1-2; possibly TRBD1 for D (5 bases). Sequencing used PBMCs. The source is a man between 18 and 29 years old in good health and CMV-seronegative. CDR3 nucleotides: TGTGCCAGCAGTGGGCAGGGTAACTATGGCTACACCTTC. Protein product: CASSGQGNYGYTF. Filled out from reference TRBV2 and TRBJ1-2, the complete variable domain reads EPEVTQTPSHQVTQMGQEVILRCVPISNHLYFYWYRQILGQKVEFLVSFYNNEISEKSEIFDDQFSVERPDGSNFTLKIRSTKLEDSAMYFCASSGQGNYGYTFGSGTRLTVV.